The 9 T cell receptor beta chains presented below share a single source sample, sequenced in a study of control samples from healthy donors and cancer patients. Libraries were prepared by immunoSEQ multiplex PCR; TCRdb keeps only in-frame clonotypes and omits some of them. The sample lists roughly 74,000 clones; over 90% were seen once. Material: blood. All receptors derive from a woman aged 18-35 years in good health.

The rearrangement links TRBV7-9 to TRBJ2-5; 8 positions agree with TRBD2. CDR1 and CDR2 (germline): SEHNR, FQNEAQ (reference sequence). The CDR3 consists of 14 residues. V shed 6 bases, J shed 3 bases, and the junction held 6 bases outside the gene matches. In DNA, the CDR3 is TGTGCCAGCAGTTCGACTAGCGTCGAAGAGACCCAGTACTTC. It codes for CASSSTSVEETQYF.

The chain combines TRBV5-1 with TRBJ2-7; D is ambiguous. The CDR3 is 13 amino acids. Germline CDR1 SGHRS, CDR2 YFSETQ. Trimming stripped 4 bases from V and 4 bases from J, with 12 bases between. The CDR3 sequence is CASSLGSGYEQYF. As DNA, the CDR3 is TGCGCCAGCAGCCTGGGATCTGGTTACGAGCAGTACTTC.

The gene calls are TRBV11-2 and TRBJ1-1, with 7 bases identical to TRBD1. Germline V gene lookup returns CDR1 SGHAT and CDR2 FQNNGV. This CDR3 spans 15 amino acids. The V segment lost 4 bases and the J segment 0 bases; nucleotides outside the gene matches: 5. The CDR3 region has the DNA TGTGCCAGCAGCTCCGGGACAGTCATGAACACTGAAGCTTTCTTT. Amino acid sequence: CASSSGTVMNTEAFF.

This clone was picked up one time. The chain uses TRBV5-8 and TRBJ2-3, with 7 positions matching TRBD2. Germline V gene sequence: CDR1 SGHTS, CDR2 YDEGEE. CDR3 size: 16 residues. V trimming: 4 bases; J trimming: 0 bases; junction bases outside the gene matches: 8. CDR3 loop: CASSPGMRGSTDTQYF. CDR3 DNA: TGTGCCAGCAGCCCCGGGATGCGGGGGAGCACAGATACGCAGTATTTT. The full variable domain, its missing parts supplied by reference TRBV5-8 and TRBJ2-3, is EAGVTQSPTHLIKTRGQQATLRCSPISGHTSVYWYQQALGLGLQFLLWYDEGEERNRGNFPPRFSGRQFPNYSSELNVNALELEDSALYLCASSPGMRGSTDTQYFGPGTRLTVL.

The chain couples TRBV5-1 to TRBJ2-1, with TRBD2 matching over 11 bases. After removal of 4 bases from V and 2 bases from J, the junction contained 8 bases not matched to a gene. Germline assignment: CDR1 SGHRS and CDR2 YFSETQ. This CDR3 region has 17 residues. CDR3 sequence reads: CASSGTSGRAPYNEQFF. As DNA, the CDR3 is TGCGCCAGCAGCGGAACTAGCGGGAGAGCCCCCTACAATGAGCAGTTCTTC.

The chain has TRBV7-8 and TRBJ2-7, with D perhaps matching TRBD1 (6 bases). Germline values: CDR1 SGHVS, CDR2 FQNEAQ. V lost 5 bases and J 5 bases, leaving 10 bases between the germline ends. The CDR3 length is 12 residues. The CDR3 bases are TGTGCCAGCAGCCGTAACAGGGACGAGCAGTACTTC. This codes for CASSRNRDEQYF.

The chain uses TRBV28 and TRBJ2-7; 8 nucleotides match TRBD1. The CDR3 has 14 residues. CDR1 and CDR2 (germline): MDHEN, SYDVKM. V lost 6 bases to trimming and J lost 5 bases; unmatched junction nucleotides: 9. CDR3 in DNA: TGTGCCAGCAGCCAAACACAGGGGGTTCACGAGCAGTACTTC. This translates into CASSQTQGVHEQYF.

The V gene is TRBV6-5, the J gene TRBJ1-2; weak D call: TRBD1 (6 bases). This CDR3 has 12 residues. V lost 2 bases and J 10 bases, leaving 11 bases between the germline ends. The V gene's germline CDR1 is MNHEY and CDR2 SVGAGI. The CDR3 DNA follows: TGTGCCAGCAGTTACCAGGGGCTGGACTACACCTTC. It yields the protein CASSYQGLDYTF.

The V and J genes are TRBV27 and TRBJ2-1, with 7 bases lining up with TRBD1. The CDR3 extends over 14 amino acids. CDR1 is MNHEY, CDR2 SMNVEV, per germline (reference sequence). The V gene end was trimmed by 2 bases and the J gene end by 6 bases; junction bases not matched to a gene: 4. The CDR3 loop reads CASSLTGTVNEQFF. The CDR3, as DNA: TGTGCCAGCAGTTTAACCGGGACAGTCAATGAGCAGTTCTTC.